These 5 T cell receptor beta chains were all obtained from the same sample, sequenced in a study of shared clonotypes between healthy human individuals. Sequencing used immunoSEQ multiplex PCR; TCRdb keeps in-frame clones, though not all of them. Seen here are about 1,500,000 clones, roughly 97% observed once, and the top ten hold approximately 1.1%. The sequenced sample consisted of naive CD4+ T cells sorted from blood. Sample subset: CD45RA+ positively selected. Every receptor here comes from a man in his thirties or forties in good health.

The CDR3 nucleotides read TGTGCCAGCTCACCACCGGCGGGAGCTTCCTACGAGCAGTACTTC. This sequence encodes CASSPPAGASYEQYF. V usage is TRBV18 and J usage is TRBJ2-7; TRBD2 matches 7 bases. Germline-derived CDR1 and CDR2 are KGHSH and LQKENI. CDR3 length: 15 amino acids. Losses at the gene ends were 0 bases for V and 1 base for J; bases not matched to a gene: 3.

The rearrangement joins TRBV19 to TRBJ2-5; no reliable D call. CDR3 length: 11 residues. Trimming left V 10 bases short and J 5 bases short, with 11 bases between. Looked up from germline, CDR1 is LNHDA and CDR2 is SQIVND (reference sequence). CDR3 residues: CATGPAETQYF. The CDR3 DNA sequence: TGTGCCACCGGACCTGCTGAGACCCAGTACTTC.

Regarding this clone: Additional DNA sequences in this sample encode the identical CDR3. The chain joins TRBV2 to TRBJ2-7; D unclear. The CDR3 consists of 14 residues. The ends were cut back, 3 bases at V and 2 bases at J, with 11 bases in the middle. The germline V gene encodes CDR1 SNHLY and CDR2 FYNNEI. This CDR3 is CASSDQGLTYEQYF. CDR3 in DNA: TGTGCCAGCAGTGATCAAGGCTTAACCTACGAGCAGTACTTC.

The gene calls are TRBV2 and TRBJ1-5, with D uncertain. Trimming removed 2 bases at V and 1 base at J, with 9 bases between. The CDR3 is 15 residues long. Germline V gene data show CDR1 as SNHLY and CDR2 as FYNNEI. The DNA for the CDR3 is TGTGCCAGCAGTGAACATAGGGCAAGCAATCAGCCCCAGCATTTT. The encoded protein is CASSEHRASNQPQHF.

The rearrangement joins TRBV2 to TRBJ2-7, with D perhaps being TRBD1 or TRBD2 (5 bases each). Per the germline V gene, CDR1 is SNHLY and CDR2 is FYNNEI. V was clipped by 7 bases and J by 4 bases, with 8 bases between them. The CDR3 runs 11 residues. The CDR3 DNA follows: TGTGCCAGCATGGGGGTTTACGAGCAGTACTTC. Protein product: CASMGVYEQYF.